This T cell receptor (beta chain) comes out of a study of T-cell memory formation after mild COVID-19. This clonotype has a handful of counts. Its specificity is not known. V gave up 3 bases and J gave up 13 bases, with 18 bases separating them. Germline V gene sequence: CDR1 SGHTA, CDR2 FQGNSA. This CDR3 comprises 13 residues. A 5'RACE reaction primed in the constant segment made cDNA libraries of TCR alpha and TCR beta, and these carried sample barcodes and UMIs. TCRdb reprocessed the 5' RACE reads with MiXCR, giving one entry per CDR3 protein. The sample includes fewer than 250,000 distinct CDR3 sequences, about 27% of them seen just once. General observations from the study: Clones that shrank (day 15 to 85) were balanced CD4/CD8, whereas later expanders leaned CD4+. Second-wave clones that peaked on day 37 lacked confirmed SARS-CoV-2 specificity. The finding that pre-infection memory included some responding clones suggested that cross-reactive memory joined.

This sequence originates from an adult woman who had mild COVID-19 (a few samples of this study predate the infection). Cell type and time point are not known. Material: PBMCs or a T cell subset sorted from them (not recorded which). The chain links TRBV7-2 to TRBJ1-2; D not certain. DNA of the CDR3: TGTGCCAGCAGCTTCCAACGCTCGGGATCCTCCACCTTC. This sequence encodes CASSFQRSGSSTF.